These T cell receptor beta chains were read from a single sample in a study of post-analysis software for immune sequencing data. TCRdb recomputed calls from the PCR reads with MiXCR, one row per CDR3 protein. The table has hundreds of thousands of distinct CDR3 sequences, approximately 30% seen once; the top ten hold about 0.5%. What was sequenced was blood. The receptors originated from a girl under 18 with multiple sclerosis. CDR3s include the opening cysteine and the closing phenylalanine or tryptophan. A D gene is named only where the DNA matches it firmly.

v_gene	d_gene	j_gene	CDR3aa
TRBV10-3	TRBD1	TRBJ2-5	CAISDLGQVQETQYF
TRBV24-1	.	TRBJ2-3	CATSDHRTPLGDTQYF
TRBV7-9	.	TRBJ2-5	CASSLNPKETQYF
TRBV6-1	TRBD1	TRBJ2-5	CASSPPSKGTAPQETQYF
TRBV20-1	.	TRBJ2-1	CSARDGRRAAYNEQFF
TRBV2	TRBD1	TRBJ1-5	CASSPDGTGKNQPQHF
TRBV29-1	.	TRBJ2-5	CSVSPGPLKEETQYF
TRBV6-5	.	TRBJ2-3	CASSYSGGRGNTDTQYF
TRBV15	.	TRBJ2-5	CATGRKYQETQYF
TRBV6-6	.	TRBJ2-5	CASNQDRFYNEQYF
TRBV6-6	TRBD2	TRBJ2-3	CASSYSSGRIGTDTQYF
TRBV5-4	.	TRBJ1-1	CASSSSSRYEAFF
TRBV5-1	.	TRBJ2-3	CASSPSFSGGATDTQYF
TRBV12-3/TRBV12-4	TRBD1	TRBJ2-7	CASSLDRAEQYF
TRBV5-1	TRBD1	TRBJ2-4	CASSGTGAWANIQYF
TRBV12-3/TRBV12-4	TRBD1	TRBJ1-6	CASSLWDRGSSPLHF
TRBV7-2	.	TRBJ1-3	CASSLGLPGTGNTIYF
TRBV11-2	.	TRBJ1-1	CASSPDSSVGDEAFF
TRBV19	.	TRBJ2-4	CASRHDDGYIQYF
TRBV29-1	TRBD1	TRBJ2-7	CSVEKDRGYEQYF
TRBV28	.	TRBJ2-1	CASTQRGASRSNEQFF
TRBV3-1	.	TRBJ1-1	CASSQDWGRVRAFF
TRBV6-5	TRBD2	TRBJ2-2	CASSLVSGRVYSGELFF
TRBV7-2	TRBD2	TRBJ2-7	CASSLASGKTYEQYF
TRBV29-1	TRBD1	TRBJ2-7	CSVLTGVDEQYF
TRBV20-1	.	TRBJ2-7	CSARDVTGSSYEQYF
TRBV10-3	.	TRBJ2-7	CAISESDRDSYEQYF